The next 15 T cell receptor beta chains were all read from a single sample in a study of cytomegalovirus exposure and HLA in healthy donors. The PCR employed 60 Vbeta primers together with 13 Jbeta primers. Method: immunoSEQ multiplex PCR; TCRdb's copy keeps in-frame clones and lacks some. The sample lists about 140,000 clones, around 80% occurring once. The sequencing input was PBMCs. These TCRs come from a man aged 40-49 years in good health and CMV-seronegative.

This sequence joins TRBV5-4 and TRBJ2-1; TRBD1 aligns across 8 bases. V shed 2 bases, J shed 4 bases, and the junction held 8 bases outside the gene matches. The CDR3 loop spans 16 amino acids. The germline V gene has CDR1 SGHNT and CDR2 YYREEE (reference sequence). The chain's CDR3 is CASSLGGQGGYNEQFF. CDR3 DNA: TGTGCCAGCAGCTTAGGTGGACAGGGTGGGTACAATGAGCAGTTCTTC.

This clone has a single count. The rearrangement joins TRBV6-1 to TRBJ2-3, with no clear D. The CDR3 loop spans 14 amino acids. Trimming took off 2 bases at V and 1 base at J, with 7 bases between the two ends. Germline loops: CDR1 MNHNS, CDR2 SASEGT. The DNA for the CDR3 is TGTGCCAGCAGTGAATTGCAGGGCACAGATACGCAGTATTTT. This translates into CASSELQGTDTQYF.

The V and J genes are TRBV2 and TRBJ2-5, with D unresolved. V was clipped by 7 bases and J by 9 bases, with 12 bases between them. Per the germline V gene, CDR1 is SNHLY and CDR2 is FYNNEI. The CDR3 covers 11 residues. This CDR3 reads CASTTLKAQYF. Here the CDR3 DNA reads TGTGCCAGCACGACTCTTAAGGCCCAGTACTTC.

This chain uses TRBV6-1 with TRBJ2-7, with 11 nucleotides matching TRBD2. CDR3 length: 15 amino acids. From germline, CDR1 is MNHNS and CDR2 SASEGT. Trimming removed 3 bases from V and 9 bases from J; junction bases left unmatched: 10. The CDR3, as DNA: TGTGCCAGCAGTGATTTAGCGGGAGGGCGCGCGGTGCAGTACTTC. Residues: CASSDLAGGRAVQYF.

This clone occurred a few times. The chain has TRBV19 and TRBJ2-3; 11 nucleotides line up with TRBD2. V was pared by 10 bases and J by 3 bases, with 12 bases of the junction left unmatched. Germline-derived CDR1 and CDR2 are LNHDA and SQIVND (reference sequence). The CDR3 is made up of 16 amino acids. In DNA, the CDR3 is TGTGCCACTAACGGGCTAGCGGGGGGAGGGACAGATACGCAGTATTTT. Protein: CATNGLAGGGTDTQYF.

With respect to this clone: Sequence at one end of the junction differs from germline and may be a read error. The chain uses TRBV7-7 and TRBJ2-1; 10 bases map to TRBD2. The CDR3 has 16 amino acids. Germline lookup yields CDR1 SSHAT and CDR2 FNYEAQ (reference sequence). In DNA, the CDR3 is TGTACCAGCAGCCCCACCGGGACTAGCGTTTACAATGAGCAGTTCTTC. The encoded protein is CTSSPTGTSVYNEQFF.

V usage is TRBV28 and J usage is TRBJ2-3; D gene unclear. Germline CDR1 reads MDHEN; CDR2 reads SYDVKM. Trimming cost V 5 bases and J 0 bases, with 12 bases left between them. The CDR3 consists of 15 residues. CDR3: CASSLQRGSTDTQYF. The CDR3 DNA follows: TGTGCCAGCAGTCTCCAGCGAGGCAGCACAGATACGCAGTATTTT.

This clone was counted only a few times. This sequence joins TRBV13 and TRBJ2-1; 7 bases fit TRBD2. Germline V lookup: CDR1 PRHDT, CDR2 FYEKMQ (reference sequence). The junction had 6 bases not matched to a gene; V was cut back by 2 bases and J by 2 bases. The CDR3 has 16 amino acids. The CDR3 sequence: CASSLFGGSPYNEQFF. The CDR3 DNA reads as TGTGCCAGCAGCTTATTCGGGGGGAGCCCCTACAATGAGCAGTTCTTC.

The CDR3 loop is CASSSFPGVSGNTIYF. CDR3 nucleotides: TGTGCCAGCAGTTCTTTCCCGGGGGTTTCTGGAAACACCATATATTTT. The chain uses TRBV28 and TRBJ1-3; TRBD1 is a possible D gene (5 bases). Germline V gene sequence: CDR1 MDHEN, CDR2 SYDVKM. V was trimmed by 4 bases and J by 1 base, leaving 14 bases between them. The CDR3 extends over 16 amino acids. Looking up the rest from reference TRBV28 and TRBJ1-3 gives the full variable domain: DVKVTQSSRYLVKRTGEKVFLECVQDMDHENMFWYRQDPGLGLRLIYFSYDVKMKEKGDIPEGYSVSREKKERFSLILESASTNQTSMYLCASSSFPGVSGNTIYFGEGSWLTVV.

The table lists this clone with a few counts. This chain links TRBV5-1 with TRBJ2-2; D is perhaps TRBD1 (6 bases). The CDR3 has 16 residues. Germline V gene data show CDR1 as SGHRS and CDR2 as YFSETQ. Trimming removed 4 bases at V and 0 bases at J, with 13 bases between. The CDR3 sequence is CASSPAGDTNTGELFF. The CDR3 region has the DNA TGCGCCAGCAGCCCTGCCGGGGACACGAACACCGGGGAGCTGTTTTTT.

This clone was observed a handful of times. In DNA form, the CDR3 reads TGTGCCAGCAGTTTAATAGCGGGGGTCACAGATACGCAGTATTTT. This codes for CASSLIAGVTDTQYF. The chain joins TRBV27 to TRBJ2-3, with 9 bases identical to TRBD2. Germline V lookup: CDR1 MNHEY, CDR2 SMNVEV (reference sequence). There are 15 residues in the CDR3. V lost 2 bases to trimming and J lost 2 bases; unmatched junction nucleotides: 2.

This clone was recorded a few times. The chain uses TRBV4-1 and TRBJ2-3; TRBD2 agrees at 7 bases. Losses at the gene ends were 2 bases for V and 0 bases for J; bases not matched to a gene: 5. Germline lookup yields CDR1 MGHRA and CDR2 YSYEKL. The CDR3 is made up of 16 amino acids. CDR3 in amino acids: CASSQTGGSSTDTQYF. The CDR3 DNA reads TGCGCCAGCAGCCAAACGGGGGGAAGTAGCACAGATACGCAGTATTTT.

The chain combines TRBV2 with TRBJ2-1, with 7 bases aligning to TRBD2. The ends lost 4 bases at V and 7 bases at J; junction bases unmatched: 10. This CDR3 is 15 amino acids long. From germline, CDR1 is SNHLY and CDR2 FYNNEI. CDR3 residues: CASSASTLGGNEQFF. DNA for the CDR3: TGTGCCAGCAGTGCCTCCACGTTGGGGGGGAATGAGCAGTTCTTC.

The chain combines TRBV10-2 with TRBJ2-3; possible D gene TRBD2, 6 bases. Germline V CDR1 and CDR2: WSHSY, SAAADI. The CDR3 totals 15 residues. The ends were cut back, 3 bases at V and 2 bases at J, with 12 bases in the middle. This CDR3 reads CASSDFGGSTDTQYF. The CDR3 DNA is TGCGCCAGCAGTGACTTTGGGGGGTCCACAGATACGCAGTATTTT.

The chain links TRBV30 to TRBJ1-2; 11 nucleotides agree with TRBD1. The CDR3 totals 15 residues. Germline V gene data show CDR1 as GTSNPN and CDR2 as SVGIG (reference sequence). V lost 1 base and J lost 1; bases outside the gene matches: 2. CDR3 DNA sequence: TGTGCCTGGAGTGGGACAGGGGGCTATAACTATGGCTACACCTTC. It is translated as CAWSGTGGYNYGYTF.